These T cell receptor beta chains were read from a single sample in a study of memory B cells and T cells in multiple sclerosis. Antigens of these TCRs are unknown. Assay: immunoSEQ multiplex PCR; the TCRdb copy retains only in-frame clones and omits some. In the table there are over 35,000 clones, approximately 80% of which are singletons. The sequencing sample was made of PBMCs from blood kept in culture. Receptors were obtained from a human donor with multiple sclerosis. The CDR3 runs from the conserved cysteine through the conserved F or W. A D gene is named only where the DNA matches it firmly. Size is stated for part of the rows, as once, few or many counts, or as a class when the clone is expanded.

NA TRBJ1-1 TRBV30 TRBD1 13 TGTGCTATTCAGCAGGGGGCTAACACTGAAGCTTTCTTT CAIQQGANTEAFF
NA TRBJ1-2 TRBV4-2 NA 15 TGTGCCAGCAGCCAAGATGGGGCTCCAACGTATGGCTACACCTTC CASSQDGAPTYGYTF
few TRBJ1-1 TRBV5-8 NA 13 TGTGCCAGCAGCTTGGTCTCGGACAGAGAAGCTTTCTTT CASSLVSDREAFF
NA TRBJ1-4 TRBV5-1 TRBD1 16 TGCGCCAGCAGCCCCCAGGGACAGACAAATAATGAAAAACTGTTTTTT CASSPQGQTNNEKLFF
few TRBJ1-2 TRBV19 NA 11 TGTGCCACCATGCGGGGTCATGGCTACACCTTC CATMRGHGYTF
few TRBJ1-1 TRBV6-1 NA 13 TGTGCCAGCAGTGGCCTGGGGAACACTGAAGCTTTCTTT CASSGLGNTEAFF
once TRBJ2-2 TRBV29-1 NA 14 TGCAGCGTTTGGGGGGGCGTGAACACCGGGGAGCTGTTTTTT CSVWGGVNTGELFF
NA TRBJ2-5 TRBV4-3 NA 14 TGCGCCAGCAGCCAAGATACCAGCAAAGAGACCCAGTACTTC CASSQDTSKETQYF
NA TRBJ2-6 TRBV30 NA 19 TGTGCCTGGAGGGGAGCCCTGGGCGGCCCCCTGGATGGGGCCAACGTCCTGACTTTC CAWRGALGGPLDGANVLTF
NA TRBJ1-5 TRBV19 NA 16 TGTGCCAGTAGTATTATTAGGACTCAATCCTATCAGCCCCAGCATTTT CASSIIRTQSYQPQHF
NA TRBJ1-2 TRBV7-9 TRBD1 14 TGTGCCAGCATCCCGACAGGGGTCTTCTATGGCTACACCTTC CASIPTGVFYGYTF
NA TRBJ2-1 TRBV6-6 TRBD1 16 TGTGCCAGCAGTTACCCAGCCGGGACAGGGGGCAATGAGCAGTTCTTC CASSYPAGTGGNEQFF
NA TRBJ1-2 TRBV5-4 TRBD1 13 TGTGCCAGCAGCCAGGACAGGGACTATGGCTACACCTTC CASSQDRDYGYTF
NA TRBJ2-3 TRBV30 TRBD1 20 TGTGCCTGGAGTGTATTAATATGGGGGACAGGCTCTCGGGGGTCAGATACGCAGTATTTT CAWSVLIWGTGSRGSDTQYF
NA TRBJ2-1 TRBV27 TRBD1 14 TGTGCCAGCAGTTCGAGGACAGGGGGAGGGGGGCAACTCTTC CASSSRTGGGGQLF
NA TRBJ1-3 TRBV5-1 NA 15 TGCGCCAGCAGCTTGGGGGCAGTGGCAGGAAACACCATATATTTT CASSLGAVAGNTIYF
NA TRBJ1-6 TRBV7-6 TRBD1 17 TGTGCCAGCAGCTCTAGTGTCTCCGGGACAGGGAGTTCACCCCTCCACTTT CASSSSVSGTGSSPLHF
NA TRBJ1-1 TRBV5-6 NA 13 TGTGCCAGCAGCTTAGTGGGAGTGGTTGAAGCTTTCTTT CASSLVGVVEAFF
few TRBJ1-6 TRBV4-1 NA 17 TGCGCCAGCAGTTTCAGGGACCTCAGCTCCTATAATTCACCCCTCCACTTT CASSFRDLSSYNSPLHF
few TRBJ1-1 TRBV18 NA 14 TGTGCCAGCTCACCGAACCGGGATGGAACTGAAGCTTTCTTT CASSPNRDGTEAFF
NA TRBJ1-2 TRBV7-9 NA 13 TGTGCCAGCAGCTTAGCACAGGGTAGTGGCTACACCTTC CASSLAQGSGYTF
NA TRBJ2-5 TRBV5-6 NA 11 TGTGCCAGCAGCACTCGAGAGACCCAGTACTTC CASSTRETQYF
NA TRBJ2-2 TRBV10-1 TRBD1 16 TGCGCCAGCAGTGAGACTGGGACAGGGCTACAAGTGGAGCTGTTTTTT CASSETGTGLQVELFF
NA TRBJ2-1 TRBV4-2 NA 13 TGTGCCAGCAGCCAGTGGGCTACCGAGGAGGCGTTCTTC CASSQWATEEAFF
NA TRBJ2-2 TRBV25-1 NA 16 TGTGCCAGCCGAGGTAGGGTTATGTCGAGCACCGGGGAGCTGTTTTTT CASRGRVMSSTGELFF
NA TRBJ2-1 TRBV29-1 TRBD2 16 TGCAGCGTTGAGGGGGAGACTAGCGGGGCTAACAATGAGCAGTTCTTC CSVEGETSGANNEQFF
NA TRBJ2-1 TRBV10-1 TRBD2 15 TGCGCCAGCAGCGATACTAGCGGGGGGTACAATGAGCAGTTCTTC CASSDTSGGYNEQFF
NA TRBJ2-1 TRBV7-9 NA 16 TGTGCCAGCAGCTTAATAGGAGGACCCGGCTACAATGAGCAGTTCTTC CASSLIGGPGYNEQFF
NA TRBJ2-2 TRBV7-2 TRBD2 15 TGTGCCAGCAGCCCCCAAGCGGGGGGGCCCGTGGAGCTGTTTTTT CASSPQAGGPVELFF
NA TRBJ1-5 TRBV7-9 TRBD1 16 TGTGCCAGCAGCTTTTCAGGGGGCCAACCCAATCAGCCCCAGCATTTT CASSFSGGQPNQPQHF
NA TRBJ2-7 TRBV5-1 TRBD1 17 TGCGCCAGCAGCTTGGGAGGGGGCAGGGGTGACTCCTACGAGCAGTACTTC CASSLGGGRGDSYEQYF
once TRBJ1-1 TRBV30 NA 13 TGTGCCTGGAGTGTAGCAATGACCACTGAAGCTTTCTTT CAWSVAMTTEAFF
NA TRBJ1-4 TRBV19 TRBD1 15 TGTGCCAGTACCAACCCCGACAGGGGAGGTGAAAAACTGTTTTTT CASTNPDRGGEKLFF
NA TRBJ1-1 TRBV28 NA 14 TGTGCCAGCAGCCGGGGGGGACTGCACATTGAAGCTTTCTTT CASSRGGLHIEAFF
NA TRBJ2-5 TRBV5-1 TRBD2 15 TGCGCCAGCAGCTTGAGAGCTAGCGGGGTGGAGACCCAGTACTTC CASSLRASGVETQYF
NA TRBJ2-2 TRBV29-1 NA 14 TGCAGCGTTGCAGGGATGGCGAACACCGGGGAGCTGTTTTTT CSVAGMANTGELFF
NA TRBJ2-1 TRBV6-4 TRBD1 15 TGTGCCAGCAGCCCGGACAGGGTGCCCTACAATGAGCAGTTCTTC CASSPDRVPYNEQFF
NA TRBJ1-2 TRBV7-9 NA 16 TGTGCCAGCAGCTTAGCAGGGCCCGACTCTAACTATGGCTACACCTTC CASSLAGPDSNYGYTF
NA TRBJ1-2 TRBV6-1 NA 14 TGTGCCAGCAGTGAAATGGGGACAAGCTATGGCTACACCTTC CASSEMGTSYGYTF
NA TRBJ2-5 TRBV7-3 NA 13 TGTGCCAGCAGCTCAGTCGGGGTAGGGGAGCAGTACTTC CASSSVGVGEQYF